This TCR beta chain originates from a study of early T cells in non-severe SARS-CoV-2 infection. TCRdb recomputed calls from the 5' RACE reads with MiXCR, one row per CDR3 protein. The sample contains about 66,000 distinct CDR3 sequences, about 13% of which appear only once. The germline V gene encodes CDR1 LGHDT and CDR2 YNNKEL (reference sequence). V shed 2 bases and J 8 bases; nucleotides not matched to a gene: 11. The CDR3 extends over 15 amino acids. There are many counts of this clonotype. This sequence was found in an adult who was a healthcare worker with PCR-confirmed SARS-CoV-2 infection or an uninfected control (not recorded which). The specimen was whole blood. J is TRBJ1-2 and V is TRBV3-1; 7 nucleotides match TRBD1. As DNA, the CDR3 is TGTGCCAGCAGCCAAATGGACAGGTTGAATCAGGGCTACACCTTC. It yields the protein CASSQMDRLNQGYTF.